The 5 T cell receptor beta chains presented below share a single source sample, sequenced in a study of blood T cell repertoires in COVID-19. Generated by immunoSEQ multiplex PCR, the TCRdb table keeps only in-frame clones and is missing some. The sample has around 250,000 clones; 91% are singletons. Sequencing was done on a sample of PBMCs or T cells enriched from blood (not recorded which). These receptors were collected from a human donor in a cohort exposed to, infected with or recovered from COVID-19 (not recorded which). The donor label of this sample is uncertain.

The chain is built from TRBV7-2 and TRBJ2-7, with 8 bases lining up with TRBD1. V lost 3 bases, J lost 3 bases, and 7 bases stayed unmatched. This CDR3 has 15 amino acids. Germline CDR1 is SGHTA and CDR2 is FQGNSA. The CDR3 sequence is CASSFSGGEGYEQYF. The CDR3 nucleotides read TGTGCCAGCAGCTTTTCAGGGGGCGAAGGCTACGAGCAGTACTTC.

The chain couples TRBV11-2 to TRBJ1-1; TRBD1 agrees at 9 bases. With 4 bases clipped from V and 3 bases from J, the junction kept 3 bases outside the gene matches. This CDR3 is 14 amino acids long. CDR1 and CDR2 from the germline V gene are SGHAT and FQNNGV. This chain's CDR3 is CASSWRQGDTEAFF. The CDR3 bases are TGTGCCAGCAGCTGGCGACAGGGGGACACTGAAGCTTTCTTT.

The chain uses TRBV6-5 and TRBJ2-1, with TRBD2 matching 7 bases. Germline V gives CDR1 MNHEY, CDR2 SVGAGI. The CDR3 is 14 residues long. The trim removed 5 bases at V and 13 bases at J, leaving 14 bases unmatched. The CDR3 spells CASSPKLADKTQFF. CDR3 sequence (DNA): TGTGCCAGCAGTCCCAAGCTAGCGGACAAAACCCAGTTCTTC.

The rearrangement joins TRBV7-2 to TRBJ1-5, with 8 nucleotides matching TRBD1. The V segment lost 4 bases and the J segment 9 bases; nucleotides outside the gene matches: 14. This CDR3 has 16 residues. CDR1 is SGHTA and CDR2 is FQGNSA in the germline V gene. CDR3: CASSSHLQGAHRPQHF. The CDR3 DNA reads as TGTGCCAGCAGCTCCCATCTTCAGGGGGCCCATCGGCCCCAGCATTTT.

This chain uses TRBV24-1 with TRBJ1-2; 8 bases agree with TRBD1. Trimming at V came to 4 bases and at J to 4 bases, leaving 7 bases not matched to a gene. Germline V gene sequence: CDR1 KGHDR, CDR2 SFDVKD. This CDR3 region has 15 residues. The CDR3 protein is CATSESDRAGYGYTF. DNA for the CDR3: TGTGCCACCAGTGAGTCGGACAGGGCGGGCTATGGCTACACCTTC.